The rows below give T cell receptor beta chains drawn from one sample of a study of blood T cell repertoires in COVID-19. Clones were read by immunoSEQ multiplex PCR, and TCRdb kept only the in-frame ones, dropping some. The sample contains under 200,000 clones, roughly nine tenths of which appear only once. The sample taken for sequencing was peripheral blood. These receptors were taken from a man between 65 and 85 years old with acute or convalescent COVID-19. CDR3s include the opening cysteine and the closing phenylalanine or tryptophan. D genes are given only for firm matches. Only some rows state a clone size, as once, few, many or a class for expanded clones.

DNA	CDR3	V	J	D	size
TGTGCCAGCAGCTTTTCAGCGGGGGGCGAGCAGTACTTC	CASSFSAGGEQYF	TRBV7-2	TRBJ2-7	TRBD2	NA
TGTGCCACCAGCCTAACCCCAGGGGGCCCCCGGGAGCAGTACTTC	CATSLTPGGPREQYF	TRBV15	TRBJ2-7	TRBD1	NA
TGTGCCACCAGCGCAACTAGCGGGAGGAACAATGAGCAGTTCTTC	CATSATSGRNNEQFF	TRBV15	TRBJ2-1	TRBD2	NA
TGCGCCAGCAGCTTGGATGCCAGGGGAGTCTTCGAGGGCTACACCTTC	CASSLDARGVFEGYTF	TRBV5-1	TRBJ1-2	NA	NA
TGTGCCAGACGAGTTCAAGACAGGTCTGGGGCCAACGTCCTGACTTTC	CARRVQDRSGANVLTF	TRBV27	TRBJ2-6	NA	NA
TGTGCCAGCAGTGTCTACAGCGGCGGGGAAGCTCAGCCCCAGCATTTT	CASSVYSGGEAQPQHF	TRBV27	TRBJ1-5	NA	NA
TGCGCCAGCAGCGCAGGACAGCTCTACGAGCAGTACTTC	CASSAGQLYEQYF	TRBV5-1	TRBJ2-7	NA	NA
TGTGCCAGCAGCGCCGACTTATCCGCTCAAGAGACCCAGTACTTC	CASSADLSAQETQYF	TRBV5-4	TRBJ2-5	NA	NA
TGTGCCACCAGCCCTTCCTCTGCCCCCAGTGGCTACACCTTC	CATSPSSAPSGYTF	TRBV24-1	TRBJ1-2	NA	NA
TGTGCCAGCAGTGAAGAGGGGACAGGGGGCTGGGTGGGCACAGATACGCAGTATTTT	CASSEEGTGGWVGTDTQYF	TRBV6-1	TRBJ2-3	TRBD1	NA
TGTGCCAGCAGCCACAGGGACAGGGGGCGCGAGCAGTACTTC	CASSHRDRGREQYF	TRBV7-9	TRBJ2-7	TRBD1	NA
TGCGCCAGCAGCCGACTTGGGGAGACCCAGTACTTC	CASSRLGETQYF	TRBV5-1	TRBJ2-5	NA	once
TGTGCCAGCAGCCAAGCGGGTACTTCCGGCGAGCAGTACTTC	CASSQAGTSGEQYF	TRBV14	TRBJ2-7	NA	NA
TGTGCCAGCAGGAAAGGGGCCGGTGAAGCTTTCTTT	CASRKGAGEAFF	TRBV28	TRBJ1-1	NA	NA
TGTGCCAGCAGCCACCACTCCCCATATGGCTACACCTTC	CASSHHSPYGYTF	TRBV11-2	TRBJ1-2	NA	NA
TGTGCCAGCAGCCAAGGAACTAGCGAAGAGCAGTACTTC	CASSQGTSEEQYF	TRBV3-1/TRBV3-2	TRBJ2-7	TRBD2	NA
TGTGCCAGCAGTACCGCAGGGGGCCTAGGCTACACCTTC	CASSTAGGLGYTF	TRBV2	TRBJ1-2	TRBD1	once
TGTGCCAGCAGCTTACAGGTCGGAGGCTACACCTTC	CASSLQVGGYTF	TRBV7-2	TRBJ1-2	NA	NA
TGTGCCAGCAGCTTAGCAGGGGCTTATGGCTACACCTTC	CASSLAGAYGYTF	TRBV7-8	TRBJ1-2	NA	NA
TGCAGCGCCCAAACCGGGACAGGGAACACTGAAGCTTTCTTT	CSAQTGTGNTEAFF	TRBV29-1	TRBJ1-1	TRBD1	NA
TGCAGCGTTGGTGTCAGCTCCTACGAGCAGTACTTC	CSVGVSSYEQYF	TRBV29-1	TRBJ2-7	NA	NA
TGCGCCAGCAGCTTAACTAGCGGGGGAGACACCCAGTACTTC	CASSLTSGGDTQYF	TRBV5-1	TRBJ2-5	TRBD2	NA
TGCGCCAGCAGCTTGGGGCAGGGCAGTGGCTACACCTTC	CASSLGQGSGYTF	TRBV5-1	TRBJ1-2	NA	NA
TGCGCCAGCAGCCAAGGGGACAGGGGGGAGACCCAGTACTTC	CASSQGDRGETQYF	TRBV4-1	TRBJ2-5	TRBD1	few
TGTGCCAGCAGCGCCGGGACAGCTGTTGTTTTTGAAGCTTTCTTT	CASSAGTAVVFEAFF	TRBV9	TRBJ1-1	TRBD1	NA
TGTGCCAGCAGCACAGTTGGCGGGAGGAATGAGCAGTTCTTC	CASSTVGGRNEQFF	TRBV7-8	TRBJ2-1	TRBD2	NA
TGTGCCAGCAGCTTACTCGGCCAGGGAGGAGAGACCCAGTACTTC	CASSLLGQGGETQYF	TRBV5-6	TRBJ2-5	NA	few
TGTGCCAGCAGTGACTTTTCCGGGGGCAATCAGCCCCAGCATTTT	CASSDFSGGNQPQHF	TRBV2	TRBJ1-5	NA	NA
TGCAGCGCCCCTGGGACTAGCGGGGGGTTTAGCACAGATACGCAGTATTTT	CSAPGTSGGFSTDTQYF	TRBV29-1	TRBJ2-3	TRBD2	NA
TGTGCCATCCAACAGGGCCCAAATGAAAAACTGTTTTTT	CAIQQGPNEKLFF	TRBV6-5	TRBJ1-4	NA	NA
TGCAGCGGGATGGACGGGAACTACGAGCAGTACTTC	CSGMDGNYEQYF	TRBV29-1	TRBJ2-7	NA	NA
TGTGCCAGTAGTAGACAGCAGAACACTGAAGCTTTCTTT	CASSRQQNTEAFF	TRBV19	TRBJ1-1	NA	NA
TGTGCCAGCAGCGTCGGCGGGGGAAACAATGAGCAGTTCTTC	CASSVGGGNNEQFF	TRBV9	TRBJ2-1	TRBD2	NA
TGCAGCGTTCGGACAGGGGGGACGAACACTGAAGCTTTCTTT	CSVRTGGTNTEAFF	TRBV29-1	TRBJ1-1	TRBD1	NA
TGTGCCTGGAGTGGAACCCGGTTCTCACCCCTCCACTTT	CAWSGTRFSPLHF	TRBV30	TRBJ1-6	NA	NA
TGCAGCGTTGGACTAGCGGTCGGGGATCTCACCGGGGAGCTGTTTTTT	CSVGLAVGDLTGELFF	TRBV29-1	TRBJ2-2	TRBD2	NA
TGCGCCAGCAGCCAAGATATAGGGACAGGGATCTATGGCTACACCTTC	CASSQDIGTGIYGYTF	TRBV4-3	TRBJ1-2	TRBD1	NA
TGTGCCAGCAGCGTAGGGCAGGGGGCCTACGAGCAGTACTTC	CASSVGQGAYEQYF	TRBV9	TRBJ2-7	TRBD1	NA
TGTGCCAGCAGCTCCACAGGGGCGGGAAACACCATATATTTT	CASSSTGAGNTIYF	TRBV7-9	TRBJ1-3	TRBD1	NA
TGTGCCAGCAGCTCAACTCTAGCGGGAGGTATCTCCGGGGAGCTGTTTTTT	CASSSTLAGGISGELFF	TRBV7-3	TRBJ2-2	TRBD2	once
TGTGCCATCACGGGACAGGGAAGCAATGAGCAGTTCTTC	CAITGQGSNEQFF	TRBV10-3	TRBJ2-1	TRBD1	NA
TGTGCCAGCAGCGTAGGTGGGACAGGGCCTGGCTACACCTTC	CASSVGGTGPGYTF	TRBV9	TRBJ1-2	TRBD1	NA
TGTGCCACCATCCTCCTTAAGCGGGCAGCCGACTCCTACGAGCAGTACTTC	CATILLKRAADSYEQYF	TRBV15	TRBJ2-7	NA	few
TGTGCCAGCAGCCAAGGTGACGGGGGGGTATCCGGGGAGCTGTTTTTT	CASSQGDGGVSGELFF	TRBV4-2	TRBJ2-2	TRBD2	NA
TGCAGCGTTGAGTGGGCCCCCGGGGAATTCGGCTACACCTTC	CSVEWAPGEFGYTF	TRBV29-1	TRBJ1-2	NA	NA
TGTGCCAGCAGTGAACCGCAGGGAGGAGATACGCAGTATTTT	CASSEPQGGDTQYF	TRBV11-2	TRBJ2-3	NA	NA
TGTGCCAGCTCACCACCCCGGGGACAGGGGGGCCCCTCCCCTTACAATGAGCAGTTCTTC	CASSPPRGQGGPSPYNEQFF	TRBV18	TRBJ2-1	TRBD1	once
TGTGCCAGCAGTTTAGGAGAGGACTATGGCTACACCTTC	CASSLGEDYGYTF	TRBV28	TRBJ1-2	NA	NA
TGTGCCAGCAACCCCCACCGAGCAGGGAACACCGGGGAGCTGTTTTTT	CASNPHRAGNTGELFF	TRBV9	TRBJ2-2	NA	NA
TGTGCCAGCAGGCGAGCGGGAGACGAGCAGTTCTTC	CASRRAGDEQFF	TRBV5-8	TRBJ2-1	TRBD2	NA
TGTGCCAGCGCCCAACAGGAGGGTTTAAAGCAGTTCTTC	CASAQQEGLKQFF	TRBV27	TRBJ2-1	NA	NA
TGTGCCTGGAGTGCCCCAACAAGGACCCAGTACTTC	CAWSAPTRTQYF	TRBV30	TRBJ2-5	NA	NA
TGTGCCAGCAGTTTTGGCAGGGACTATGGCTACACCTTC	CASSFGRDYGYTF	TRBV12-3/TRBV12-4	TRBJ1-2	NA	NA
TGTGCCAGCAGCCTTATCGATGAGCAGTTCTTC	CASSLIDEQFF	TRBV3-1/TRBV3-2	TRBJ2-1	NA	NA
TGCAGCGGCGGGACAGGGGTCTACGAGCAGTACTTC	CSGGTGVYEQYF	TRBV29-1	TRBJ2-7	TRBD1	NA